One TCR beta chain is described in this entry. Its antigen remains unidentified. No much larger clone is present one base from it, and per-base qualities are unavailable. The CDR3 measures 14 amino acids from cysteine to phenylalanine. The retained sequence is limited to the CDR3, 42 bases, with the frame set at the first base. V lost 10 bases and J lost 4 bases; the stretch between them is 17 bases long. According to the germline V gene, CDR1 reads ENHRY and CDR2 reads SYGVKD. A two-step, bias-controlled multiplex PCR was used to amplify TCRbeta CDR3 regions from genomic DNA. The multiplex PCR used primers specific for every TRBV and TRBJ gene segment. TCRbeta repertoire data were generated with the immunoSEQ Assay. As for the authors' bioinformatics: A relative-frequency ratio and a modified nearest-neighbor algorithm were applied to filter and cluster reads so that closely related sequences were merged. The V, D and J gene assignments for CDR3 sequences were based on IMGT annotation. Template counts were corrected for PCR amplification bias and quantified by comparison with synthetic TCR CDR3 analog sequences. Only unique productive sequences, that is, in-frame CDR3 sequences lacking stop codons, were included in the analyses. Clonality, defined as 1 minus Pielou's evenness, and iChao1 richness were computed with the immunoSEQ Analyzer software. Depending on the Shapiro-Wilk normality results, either Student's t-test or a non-parametric test was run in JMP for statistical testing. In its TCRdb copy, this immuneACCESS table keeps in-frame sequences only and misses some clones. Where compared with another copy, unresolved V genes explain less than half of these, and the others have no known cause. V, J and clone size reflect that table, while D and trimming were determined from the DNA. This sample has 5,000 to 6,500 clones in its table, and 97% of those were observed once. The ten largest account for around 0.71% of the sample.

These data come from a study of naive CD8 T cells in extremely preterm neonates listed by TCRdb under 2017. Background for the entire study: The abstract gives the adult participants' age range as 25-50 years, whereas the methods give 20-50 years. TCRbeta CDR3 repertoires of sorted naive CD8+ T cells were compared across four age groups: extremely preterm neonates, term neonates, young children and adults. General conclusions and limits of the study: Preterm neonates showed significantly lower iChao1 richness than every other age group (p < 0.05) along with an even clone distribution, indicating a less rich repertoire. Preterm neonates shared more CDR3 nucleotide sequences (approximately 2.5%) than term neonates (roughly 0.4%), young children (roughly 0.03%) and adults (0.01%). The authors noted a small sample size and variable productive template counts among preterm samples as limitations. Preterm CDR3s were shorter, with fewer N additions and less junctional trimming, and were closer to germline than those of older groups. To track T cell development within individuals, the authors urged prospective longitudinal studies of preterm and term neonates.

Peripheral blood was donated by five healthy children aged about 16-56 months who were having elective routine surgery, plus five healthy nonsmoking adults. Healthy nonsmokers aged roughly 18-50 years, with a median age of roughly 37 years, served as the adult controls. A FACSAria III cell sorter was used to sort live, Annexin V-negative naive CD8+ T cells (CD3+CD8+CD45RA+CCR7+). Between roughly 18,000 and 100,000 naive CD8+ T cells were sorted per sample. Ficoll-Paque density gradient centrifugation was used to isolate mononuclear cells from diluted blood. Mononuclear cells were cryopreserved in around 10% DMSO with around 90% FBS and stored long term at -150°C before sorting. After thawing, cells were stained with Annexin V along with antibodies against CD3, CD8, CCR7 and CD45RA. Genomic DNA was extracted from snap-frozen sorted cell pellets with the DNeasy Blood and Tissue Kit.

The rearrangement joined TRBV10-3 to TRBJ2-1; TRBD2 might be the D gene, on 6 matching bases. The source of this sequence is a human donor in good health. Sample: naive CD8+ T cells from blood. The CDR3 is CASTAGTGYNEQFF. The DNA reads as follows: TGTGCCAGCACTGCCGGGACTGGGTACAATGAGCAGTTCTTC.